The clone carrying this T cell receptor (beta chain) was detected a few times. Antigen specificity is unknown. The CDR3 spans 15 residues. Germline values: CDR1 MGHDK, CDR2 SYGVNS. V was clipped by 5 bases and J by 5 bases, with 18 bases between them. As every portion of the isolated RNA was reverse transcribed, the sequencing read expressed TCRB transcripts. The table came from immunoSEQ multiplex PCR; TCRdb's copy has only in-frame clones and leaves some out. The data show about half a million clones, 25% to 35% seen once. This specimen belongs to a study of beta chain features in type 1 diabetes. About the research overall: What patients shared with healthy donors was a similar profile of age, gender and cell yields. Study results and limitations: cDNA-based sequencing might over-represent cells highly expressing TCR. HLA influence on TCRB rearrangement stayed unresolved here. There were fewer insertions and more deletions at the VDJ junctions of type 1 diabetes patients.

V is TRBV25-1 and J is TRBJ2-5, with D perhaps given as TRBD1 or TRBD2 (5 bases each). Source material: naive CD4+ T cells from blood. The sequence was obtained from a man between 18 and 29 years old in good health. The CDR3 sequence: CASSLLPGPWETQYF. The DNA of the CDR3 is TGTGCCAGCAGTCTCCTTCCGGGACCTTGGGAGACCCAGTACTTC.